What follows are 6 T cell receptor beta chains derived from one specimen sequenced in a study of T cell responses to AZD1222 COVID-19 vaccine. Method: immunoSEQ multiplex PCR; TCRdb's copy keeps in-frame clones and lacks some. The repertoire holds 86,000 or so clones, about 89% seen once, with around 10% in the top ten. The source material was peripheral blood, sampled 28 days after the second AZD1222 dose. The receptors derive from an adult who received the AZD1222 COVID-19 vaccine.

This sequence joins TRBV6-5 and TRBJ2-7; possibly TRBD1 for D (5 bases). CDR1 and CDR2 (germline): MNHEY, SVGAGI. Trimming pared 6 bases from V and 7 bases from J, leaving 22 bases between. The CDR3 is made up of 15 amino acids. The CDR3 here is CASSPSLIAGSEQYF. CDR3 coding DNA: TGTGCCAGCAGCCCGTCGTTGATTGCAGGGTCAGAGCAGTACTTC.

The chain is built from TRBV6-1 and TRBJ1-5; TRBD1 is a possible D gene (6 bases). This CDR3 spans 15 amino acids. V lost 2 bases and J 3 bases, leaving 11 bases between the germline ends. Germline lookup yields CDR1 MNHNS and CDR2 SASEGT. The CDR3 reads CASSESRGFNQPQHF. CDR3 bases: TGTGCCAGCAGTGAATCCAGGGGTTTCAATCAGCCCCAGCATTTT.

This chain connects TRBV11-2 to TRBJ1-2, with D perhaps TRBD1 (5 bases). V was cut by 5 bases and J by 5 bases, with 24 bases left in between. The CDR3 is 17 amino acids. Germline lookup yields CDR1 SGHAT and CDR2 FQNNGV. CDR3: CASSPFRDARDPYGYTF. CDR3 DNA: TGTGCCAGCAGCCCTTTCCGGGACGCTAGAGATCCATATGGCTACACCTTC.

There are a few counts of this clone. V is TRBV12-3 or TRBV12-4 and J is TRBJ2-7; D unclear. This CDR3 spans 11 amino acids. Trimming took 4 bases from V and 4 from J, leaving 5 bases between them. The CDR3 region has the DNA TGTGCCAGCAGTTCCCTTTACGAGCAGTACTTC. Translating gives CASSSLYEQYF.

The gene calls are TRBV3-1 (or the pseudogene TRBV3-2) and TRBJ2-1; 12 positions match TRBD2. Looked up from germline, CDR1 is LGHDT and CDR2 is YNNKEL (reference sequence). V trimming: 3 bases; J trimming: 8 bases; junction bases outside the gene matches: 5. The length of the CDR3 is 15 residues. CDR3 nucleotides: TGTGCCAGCAGCCATCCTAGCGGGGGGGCGGATGAGCAGTTCTTC. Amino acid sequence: CASSHPSGGADEQFF.

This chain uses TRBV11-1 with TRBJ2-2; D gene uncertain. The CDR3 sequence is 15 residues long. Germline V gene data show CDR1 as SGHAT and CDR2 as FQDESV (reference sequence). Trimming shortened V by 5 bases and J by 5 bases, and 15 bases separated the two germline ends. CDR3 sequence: CASSPSRHRTGELFF. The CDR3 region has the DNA TGTGCCAGCAGCCCATCCCGACATAGAACCGGGGAGCTGTTTTTT.